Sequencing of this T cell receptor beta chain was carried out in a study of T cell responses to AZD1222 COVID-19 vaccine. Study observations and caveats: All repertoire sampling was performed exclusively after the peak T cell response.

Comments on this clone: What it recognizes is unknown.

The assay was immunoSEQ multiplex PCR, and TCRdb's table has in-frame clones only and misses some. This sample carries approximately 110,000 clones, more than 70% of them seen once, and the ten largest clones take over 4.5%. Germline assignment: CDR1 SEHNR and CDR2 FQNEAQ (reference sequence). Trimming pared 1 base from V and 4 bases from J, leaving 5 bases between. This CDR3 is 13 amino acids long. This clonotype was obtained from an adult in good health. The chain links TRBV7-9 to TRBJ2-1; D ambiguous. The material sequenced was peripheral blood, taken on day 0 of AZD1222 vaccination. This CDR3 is CASSLDLYNEQFF. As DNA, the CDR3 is TGTGCCAGCAGCTTAGATCTATACAATGAGCAGTTCTTC.